This section outlines one T cell receptor beta chain sequence together with its context. The data originate from a study of T cells in Graves' hyperthyroidism and ophthalmopathy. RNA transcripts served as the template for amplifying TCR beta CDR3 regions. During a first-round RT-PCR of the TCR CDR3, the HTBI primer set was used. TCRdb used MiXCR to reprocess the multiplex PCR reads, holding one entry per CDR3 protein. In the table there are hundreds of thousands of distinct CDR3 sequences, about 20% of which are singletons. This sequence was found in a man aged 25 to 40 with Graves' ophthalmopathy. Specimen: blood.

As DNA, the CDR3 is TGCAGCGCTACTAGCGGGAGGGCCTGGGATGAGCAGTTCTTC. Translated, it gives CSATSGRAWDEQFF. The chain has TRBV29-1 and TRBJ2-1; 13 bases align to TRBD2. CDR1 is SQVTM and CDR2 is ANQGSEA in the germline V gene. Trimming cost V 7 bases and J 8 bases; bases outside gene matches: 8. The CDR3 runs to 14 residues.